This is a list of T cell receptor beta chains from one sample in a study of blood T cell repertoires in COVID-19. The protocol was immunoSEQ multiplex PCR, while the TCRdb copy is restricted to in-frame clones and leaves out a portion. The sample lists around 220,000 clones, around four fifths seen once, with 15% to 20% in the top ten. What was sequenced was peripheral blood. The receptor source for this set is a man aged 30 to 39 with active or convalescent COVID-19. The CDR3 runs from the conserved cysteine through the conserved F or W. The D gene is left open where the match is weak. Clone size appears in some rows only: once, few, many, or a class for an expanded clone.

-	TRBJ2-7	TRBV28	-	CASSSNYEQYF	TGTGCCAGCAGTTCCAACTACGAGCAGTACTTC
-	TRBJ2-2	TRBV7-2	-	CASSPARVPTGELFF	TGTGCCAGCAGCCCCGCCAGGGTACCCACCGGGGAGCTGTTTTTT
-	TRBJ1-2	TRBV5-6	once	CASRIGGKANYGYTF	TGTGCCAGCAGGATAGGGGGTAAAGCTAACTATGGCTACACCTTC
TRBD1	TRBJ2-7	TRBV5-4	once	CASSLLGGRRDEQYF	TGTGCCAGCAGCTTATTAGGGGGCCGTCGGGACGAGCAGTACTTC
TRBD1	TRBJ1-1	TRBV19	-	CASSPDRVSEAFF	TGTGCCAGTAGCCCGGACAGGGTATCTGAAGCTTTCTTT
-	TRBJ1-2	TRBV6-1	-	CASSEGRGRGYGYTF	TGTGCCAGCAGTGAAGGGCGGGGGCGCGGCTATGGCTACACCTTC
TRBD2	TRBJ2-1	TRBV19	-	CASSPLAGESISEQFF	TGTGCCAGTAGTCCCCTAGCGGGAGAGTCGATTAGCGAGCAGTTCTTC
TRBD1	TRBJ2-1	TRBV9	once	CASSSGTGSYNEQFF	TGTGCCAGCAGCTCCGGGACAGGCTCCTACAATGAGCAGTTCTTC
-	TRBJ2-1	TRBV4-1	-	CASSHPAGRNNEQFF	TGCGCCAGCAGCCACCCAGCGGGCCGGAACAATGAGCAGTTCTTC
TRBD1	TRBJ2-5	TRBV6-5	few	CASRLAGTGQETQYF	TGTGCCAGCAGGCTAGCAGGGACAGGACAAGAGACCCAGTACTTC
-	TRBJ2-3	TRBV18	-	CASSPGLPTDTQYF	TGTGCCAGCTCACCTGGACTCCCCACAGATACGCAGTATTTT
-	TRBJ2-1	TRBV9	-	CASSGTGSKGDEQFF	TGTGCCAGCAGCGGCACAGGGTCGAAAGGCGATGAGCAGTTCTTC
-	TRBJ1-4	TRBV5-1	-	CASSLEGGTNEKLFF	TGCGCCAGCAGCTTGGAGGGGGGGACTAATGAAAAACTGTTTTTT
-	TRBJ2-1	TRBV6-5	-	CASSMGRNEQFF	TGTGCCAGCAGTATGGGGCGCAATGAGCAGTTCTTC
-	TRBJ1-3	TRBV3-1/TRBV3-2	-	CASSQGEVVVPGNTIYF	TGTGCCAGCAGCCAAGGGGAGGTGGTCGTCCCTGGAAACACCATATATTTT
TRBD1	TRBJ2-1	TRBV27	-	CASRDRGRNEQFF	TGTGCCAGCAGGGACAGGGGGCGTAATGAGCAGTTCTTC
-	TRBJ2-3	TRBV9	-	CASSLTAFTDTQYF	TGTGCCAGCAGCCTGACAGCCTTCACAGATACGCAGTATTTT
TRBD2	TRBJ2-3	TRBV27	-	CASVEWAGGLTDTQYF	TGTGCCAGCGTCGAATGGGCGGGAGGCCTCACAGATACGCAGTATTTT
-	TRBJ2-3	TRBV19	once	CASSINSALLTQYF	TGTGCCAGTAGTATTAATTCCGCGCTCCTTACGCAGTATTTT
-	TRBJ1-4	TRBV27	-	CASSSTGPGARAVFF	TGTGCCAGCAGTTCAACAGGACCGGGAGCCCGAGCGGTGTTTTTT
TRBD2	TRBJ2-1	TRBV2	-	CASRPRGNEQFF	TGTGCCAGCAGACCGCGGGGGAATGAGCAGTTCTTC
TRBD1	TRBJ1-2	TRBV6-6	-	CASSYSPPGQGYYTF	TGTGCCAGCAGTTATTCTCCCCCGGGACAGGGCTACTACACCTTC
-	TRBJ1-2	TRBV10-3	-	CAAKGGGMGVYGYTF	TGTGCCGCGAAAGGGGGGGGAATGGGTGTCTATGGCTACACCTTC
-	TRBJ1-1	TRBV28	-	CASSLYTEAFF	TGTGCCAGCAGTCTGTACACTGAAGCTTTCTTT
TRBD1	TRBJ1-1	TRBV19	-	CASSTGQARVTEAFF	TGTGCCAGTAGTACCGGACAGGCGAGGGTCACTGAAGCTTTCTTT
TRBD2	TRBJ2-2	TRBV15	-	CATSRLAGGNTGELFF	TGTGCCACCAGCAGACTAGCGGGGGGGAACACCGGGGAGCTGTTTTTT
TRBD2	TRBJ2-1	TRBV4-3	-	CASSQERGREGQFF	TGCGCCAGCAGCCAAGAAAGAGGGCGGGAGGGGCAGTTCTTC
-	TRBJ2-2	TRBV2	-	CASSVAANTGELFF	TGTGCCAGCAGTGTAGCGGCCAACACCGGGGAGCTGTTTTTT
TRBD1	TRBJ2-4	TRBV6-5	once	CASSPGTVAKNIQYF	TGTGCCAGCAGCCCCGGGACAGTAGCCAAAAACATTCAGTACTTC
TRBD1	TRBJ1-1	TRBV6-5	-	CACTWDRGDGTEAFF	TGTGCCTGCACCTGGGACAGGGGGGATGGCACTGAAGCTTTCTTT
-	TRBJ2-3	TRBV11-1	-	CASSLEGDTQYF	TGTGCCAGCAGCTTAGAGGGGGATACGCAGTATTTT
TRBD1	TRBJ1-6	TRBV25-1	few	CASSGTGWNSPLHF	TGTGCCAGCAGTGGGACAGGGTGGAATTCACCCCTCCACTTT
-	TRBJ1-3	TRBV9	-	CASSVDIGGFSGNTIYF	TGTGCCAGCAGCGTAGATATTGGCGGTTTCTCTGGAAACACCATATATTTT
-	TRBJ2-7	TRBV20-1	-	CSAILLYEQYF	TGCAGTGCTATACTCCTCTACGAGCAGTACTTC
TRBD1	TRBJ1-1	TRBV5-1	few	CASSLRDRAEAFF	TGCGCCAGCAGCCTCCGGGACAGGGCTGAAGCTTTCTTT
TRBD2	TRBJ2-1	TRBV4-3	-	CASSQKLAGVFEQFF	TGCGCCAGCAGCCAAAAACTAGCGGGAGTTTTTGAGCAGTTCTTC
-	TRBJ1-3	TRBV7-9	-	CASNGNHPGIYF	TGTGCCAGCAACGGTAACCATCCTGGCATATATTTT
-	TRBJ1-2	TRBV28	few	CASRLGGASYGYTF	TGTGCCAGCAGACTGGGTGGGGCCTCCTATGGCTACACCTTC
TRBD1	TRBJ2-7	TRBV3-1/TRBV3-2	-	CASSHAGTGGGYEQYF	TGTGCCAGCAGCCATGCCGGGACAGGGGGCGGGTACGAGCAGTACTTC
TRBD2	TRBJ2-2	TRBV5-8	-	CASSIGTSGNTGELFF	TGTGCCAGCAGCATCGGGACTAGCGGGAACACCGGGGAGCTGTTTTTT
TRBD1	TRBJ1-2	TRBV30	-	CAWTKGTGNYGYTF	TGTGCCTGGACTAAAGGGACAGGGAACTATGGCTACACCTTC
TRBD1	TRBJ1-5	TRBV28	-	CASRPRTGEGYQPQHF	TGTGCCAGCAGACCAAGGACAGGGGAAGGTTATCAGCCCCAGCATTTT
TRBD1	TRBJ1-3	TRBV19	-	CASSIPRTGTGNTIYF	TGTGCCAGTAGTATTCCCCGGACAGGAACGGGAAACACCATATATTTT
TRBD1	TRBJ1-5	TRBV19	-	CASSSRGRGVYQPQHF	TGTGCCAGTAGTAGCCGCGGCAGGGGGGTCTATCAGCCCCAGCATTTT
TRBD2	TRBJ2-7	TRBV7-6	-	CASSSTSGSSYEQYF	TGTGCCAGCAGCTCTACTAGCGGGAGCTCCTACGAGCAGTACTTC
-	TRBJ1-5	TRBV19	-	CASATGLGQPQHF	TGTGCCAGCGCTACAGGGCTGGGTCAGCCCCAGCATTTT
TRBD1	TRBJ1-2	TRBV7-9	-	CASSPTGGGYGYTF	TGTGCCAGCAGCCCGACAGGGGGGGGCTATGGCTACACCTTC
-	TRBJ2-7	TRBV5-6	-	CASSRDISYEQYF	TGTGCCAGCAGCCGGGACATATCCTACGAGCAGTACTTC
-	TRBJ2-1	TRBV5-4	-	CASSLKDSYNEQFF	TGTGCCAGCAGCTTGAAGGACAGCTACAATGAGCAGTTCTTC
-	TRBJ2-5	TRBV6-2/TRBV6-3	-	CASSLMYQETQYF	TGTGCCAGCAGTCTTATGTACCAAGAGACCCAGTACTTC
-	TRBJ1-2	TRBV6-5	-	CASSYAVSSGYTF	TGTGCCAGCAGTTACGCGGTGTCCTCTGGCTACACCTTC
TRBD1	TRBJ2-7	TRBV10-3	-	CAISGQGYEQYF	TGTGCCATCTCCGGACAGGGCTACGAGCAGTACTTC
-	TRBJ2-7	TRBV19	-	CASSRGRGYEQYF	TGTGCCAGTAGTAGGGGCAGGGGCTACGAGCAGTACTTC